These 20 T cell receptor beta chains were sequenced from one sample in a study of beta chain features in type 1 diabetes. General study results and limits: There was a moderate but significant shortening of TCRB CDR3s in all four CD4+ subsets of Type 1 diabetes patients.

These receptors' targets are unknown. Of the isolated RNA, all was reverse transcribed, and so the sequenced material was expressed TCRB transcripts. Produced via immunoSEQ multiplex PCR; TCRdb's table is partial and in-frame only. The table lists some 350,000 clones, about 14% of them singletons. The material sequenced was naive CD4+ T cells from blood. These receptors came from a woman younger than 30 with type 1 diabetes.

This chain links TRBV6-6 with TRBJ2-7; 9 bases map to TRBD1. The CDR3 spans 15 residues. Looked up from germline, CDR1 is MNHNY and CDR2 is SVGAGI (reference sequence). V was clipped by 10 bases and J by 2 bases; unmatched bases: 12. The CDR3 DNA is TGTGCCACCAGACAAACGGGACAGGGTGCCTACGAGCAGTACGTC. Translating it yields CATRQTGQGAYEQYV.

The chain recombines TRBV20-1 with TRBJ2-1, with D unclear. CDR1 is DFQATT and CDR2 is SNEGSKA in the germline V gene (reference sequence). The V gene lost 7 bases and the J gene lost 5 bases, with 6 bases spanning the gap. The CDR3 covers 10 residues. The CDR3 DNA reads as TGCAGTGTCCGAGACAATGAGCAGTTCTTC. This encodes CSVRDNEQFF.

In DNA, the CDR3 is TGCGCCAGCAGCCACCTCCCGGGACTAGCCAACTCCTACGAGCAGTACTTC. Amino acids: CASSHLPGLANSYEQYF. This chain links TRBV4-1 with TRBJ2-7; TRBD2 aligns across 9 bases. Germline CDR1 is MGHRA and CDR2 is YSYEKL. J gave up 0 bases and V 3 bases, and 9 bases lay outside the gene matches. The CDR3 spans 17 residues.

This clone has a count of ten or more. This chain joins TRBV7-9 and TRBJ2-4; TRBD1 agrees at 8 bases. The CDR3 spans 14 residues. Germline lookup yields CDR1 SEHNR and CDR2 FQNEAQ (reference sequence). J gave up 8 bases and V 5 bases, and 8 bases lay outside the gene matches. CDR3 bases: TGTGCCAGCAGCATGAGGACAGGGACAGACATTCAGTACTTC. Protein: CASSMRTGTDIQYF. Supplemented by reference TRBV7-9 and TRBJ2-4, the full variable domain reads DTGVSQNPRHKITKRGQNVTFRCDPISEHNRLYWYRQTLGQGPEFLTYFQNEAQLEKSRLLSDRFSAERPKGSFSTLEIQRTEQGDSAMYLCASSMRTGTDIQYFGAGTRLSVL.

The genes are TRBV7-2 and TRBJ1-2; D uncertain. The CDR3 totals 12 residues. CDR1 is SGHTA and CDR2 is FQGNSA in the germline V gene. With 5 bases removed from V and 3 bases from J, the gap between germline ends came to 7 bases. The CDR3 region is CASSRGYYGYTF. CDR3 coding DNA: TGTGCCAGCAGCCGAGGGTACTATGGCTACACCTTC.

The chain joins TRBV19 to TRBJ2-7; 7 nucleotides agree with TRBD2. Germline V gives CDR1 LNHDA, CDR2 SQIVND (reference sequence). This CDR3 spans 14 amino acids. Germline trimming cut 6 bases from V and 2 bases from J; bases unmatched to any gene: 7. This CDR3 reads CASSDERGPYEQYF. The CDR3 region has the DNA TGTGCCAGTAGCGACGAGCGGGGACCCTACGAGCAGTACTTC.

In this sample, this clone turned up a few times. CDR3 nucleotide sequence: TGTGCCAGCAGCGCCAGGGACAGTCCCACCGGGGAGCTGTTTTTT. This encodes CASSARDSPTGELFF. This sequence joins TRBV11-2 and TRBJ2-2; 7 positions match TRBD1. CDR1 and CDR2 (germline): SGHAT, FQNNGV. CDR3 length: 15 amino acids. The ends lost 5 bases at V and 4 bases at J; junction bases unmatched: 7.

This clone was counted a single time. The chain has TRBV11-1 and TRBJ2-7; 9 bases agree with TRBD1. Germline loops: CDR1 SGHAT, CDR2 FQDESV (reference sequence). V shed 4 bases and J 1 base; nucleotides not matched to a gene: 8. The CDR3 has 16 amino acids. The CDR3 DNA follows: TGTGCCAGCAGCTCCTACTTGGGACAGGGTTCCTACGAGCAGTACTTC. It is translated as CASSSYLGQGSYEQYF.

This clone was recorded a few times. The rearrangement joins TRBV11-2 to TRBJ2-2, with D unresolved. The CDR3 sequence is 15 residues long. V dropped 4 bases and J dropped 3 bases, with 12 bases sitting between them. CDR1 is SGHAT, CDR2 FQNNGV, per germline. The CDR3 nucleotides read TGTGCCAGCAGCTCTGGCAGATCTGACACCGGGGAGCTGTTTTTT. It is translated as CASSSGRSDTGELFF. The whole variable domain, remainder taken from reference TRBV11-2 and TRBJ2-2, is EAGVAQSPRYKIIEKRQSVAFWCNPISGHATLYWYQQILGQGPKLLIQFQNNGVVDDSQLPKDRFSAERLKGVDSTLKIQPAKLEDSAVYLCASSSGRSDTGELFFGEGSRLTVL.

This chain links TRBV9 with TRBJ2-1, with 7 nucleotides matching TRBD2. V shed 3 bases and J 6 bases; nucleotides not matched to a gene: 6. The CDR3 has 14 amino acids. Germline CDR1 is SGDLS and CDR2 is YYNGEE. The CDR3 protein is CASSATSWGNEQFF. The CDR3 region has the DNA TGTGCCAGCAGCGCGACTAGCTGGGGCAATGAGCAGTTCTTC.

Note on this clone: Other DNA variants within this sample encode the same CDR3. The CDR3 loop is CASSSTGGEQYF. CDR3 nucleotides: TGTGCCAGCAGCTCCACAGGGGGAGAGCAGTACTTC. This sequence joins TRBV7-2 and TRBJ2-7; 8 positions match TRBD1. This CDR3 is 12 amino acids long. Germline CDR1 and CDR2: SGHTA and FQGNSA. V was pared by 4 bases and J by 7 bases, with 3 bases of the junction left unmatched. Filled out from reference TRBV7-2 and TRBJ2-7, the complete variable domain reads GAGVSQSPSNKVTEKGKDVELRCDPISGHTALYWYRQSLGQGLEFLIYFQGNSAPDKSGLPSDRFSAERTGGSVSTLTIQRTQQEDSAVYLCASSSTGGEQYFGPGTRLTVT.

The chain is built from TRBV7-2 and TRBJ2-7, with 8 bases that match TRBD2. V lost 1 base, J lost 6 bases, and 5 bases stayed unmatched. CDR1 is SGHTA and CDR2 is FQGNSA in the germline V gene. This CDR3 comprises 14 residues. In DNA, the CDR3 is TGTGCCAGCAGCTTAGACCGGGAGGGCCGCGAGCAGTACGTC. Translated: CASSLDREGREQYV.

This chain connects TRBV14 to TRBJ2-4; no clear D gene. V lost 2 bases to trimming and J lost 10 bases, with 6 bases between them. The CDR3 is made up of 11 amino acids. Germline lookup yields CDR1 SGHDN and CDR2 FVKESK. The CDR3 sequence: CASSQLNIQYF. CDR3 sequence (DNA): TGTGCCAGCAGCCAATTAAATATTCAGTACTTC. The full variable domain, completed using reference TRBV14 and TRBJ2-4, is EAGVTQFPSHSVIEKGQTVTLRCDPISGHDNLYWYRRVMGKEIKFLLHFVKESKQDESGMPNNRFLAERTGGTYSTLKVQPAELEDSGVYFCASSQLNIQYFGAGTRLSVL.

This clone has more than one count but fewer than ten. The chain is built from TRBV6-6 and TRBJ2-7; 7 bases are a match to TRBD1. The CDR3 is 15 residues long. V shed 6 bases and J 0 bases; nucleotides not matched to a gene: 8. Per the germline V gene, CDR1 is MNHNY and CDR2 is SVGAGI (reference sequence). The CDR3 sequence: CASSPGTVSSYEQYV. As DNA, the CDR3 is TGTGCCAGCAGCCCCGGGACAGTAAGCTCCTACGAGCAGTACGTC.

V is TRBV6-6 and J is TRBJ1-5; a weak D match, TRBD1 (5 bases). The CDR3 covers 13 residues. The V gene lost 4 bases and the J gene lost 5 bases, with 9 bases spanning the gap. Germline V gene lookup returns CDR1 MNHNY and CDR2 SVGAGI (reference sequence). In DNA, the CDR3 is TGTGCCAGCAGTTCCACGGGGGATCAGCCCCAGCATTTT. Amino acid sequence: CASSSTGDQPQHF.

The rearrangement joins TRBV27 to TRBJ2-2; D unresolved. V was shortened by 5 bases and J by 7 bases, with 5 bases between the two germline ends. In germline, CDR1 is MNHEY, CDR2 SMNVEV (reference sequence). This CDR3 has 11 amino acids. CDR3 in DNA: TGTGCCAGCAGTCCGGGCGGGGAGCTGTTTTTT. Encoded protein: CASSPGGELFF.

V and J are TRBV12-5 and TRBJ2-3; no definite D call. V was shortened by 0 bases and J by 0 bases, with 13 bases between the two germline ends. The CDR3 has 17 amino acids. Germline V gene sequence: CDR1 LGHNT, CDR2 FRNRAP. CDR3 region: CASGLVLHLPSTDTQYF. The CDR3 DNA reads as TGTGCTAGTGGTTTGGTACTACACCTACCTAGCACAGATACGCAGTATTTT. Full variable domain (outside the CDR3, taken from reference TRBV12-5 and TRBJ2-3): DARVTQTPRHKVTEMGQEVTMRCQPILGHNTVFWYRQTMMQGLELLAYFRNRAPLDDSGMPKDRFSAEMPDATLATLKIQPSEPRDSAVYFCASGLVLHLPSTDTQYFGPGTRLTVL.

This clone appeared a few times. The V call is TRBV2, the J call TRBJ2-1; D gene unclear. V was clipped by 5 bases and J by 6 bases, with 5 bases between them. The CDR3 length is 11 residues. The germline CDR1 and CDR2 sequences are SNHLY and FYNNEI. The CDR3 DNA is TGTGCCAGCAGTATAATCAATGAGCAGTTCTTC. Its protein product is CASSIINEQFF.

The rearrangement links TRBV28 to TRBJ2-5, with 9 bases identical to TRBD2. Germline CDR1 and CDR2: MDHEN and SYDVKM. The CDR3 runs 21 residues. Germline trimming cut 7 bases from V and 2 bases from J; bases unmatched to any gene: 26. CDR3 amino acids: CASTLGVPSRSGRYDQETQYF. The CDR3 region has the DNA TGTGCCAGCACCTTAGGGGTACCGTCCAGAAGCGGGAGGTACGATCAAGAGACCCAGTACTTC.

This chain uses TRBV7-9 with TRBJ1-1; tentatively, D is TRBD1 (6 bases). This CDR3 comprises 15 residues. The V and J ends lost 5 bases and 1 base respectively, with 14 bases between them. From germline, CDR1 is SEHNR and CDR2 FQNEAQ (reference sequence). This CDR3 reads CASSTRTDRNTEAFF. The CDR3 bases are TGTGCCAGCAGCACCCGGACAGATCGGAACACTGAAGCTTTCTTT.